A single sample is the source of the 7 T cell receptor beta chains below, sequenced in a study of cytomegalovirus exposure and HLA in healthy donors. Amplification used 60 Vbeta primers and 13 Jbeta primers. The protocol was immunoSEQ multiplex PCR, while the TCRdb copy is restricted to in-frame clones and leaves out a portion. The sample contains 85,000 to 110,000 clones, roughly 79% of which appear only once. Sequenced sample: PBMCs. These receptors were taken from a middle-aged man in good health and CMV-seropositive.

The gene calls are TRBV19 and TRBJ2-5; a weak D match, TRBD1 (6 bases). With the DNA end fitting TRBJ2-7 better, the J assignment may be wrong. The CDR3 is 15 amino acids. Germline V gives CDR1 LNHDA, CDR2 SQIVND (reference sequence). The CDR3 sequence is CASSRYLRGSYEQYF. CDR3 coding DNA: TGTGCCAGTAGCCGCTACCTCAGGGGTTCCTACGAGCAGTACTTC.

This clone appeared a few times. The V and J genes are TRBV30 and TRBJ2-4; 10 bases agree with TRBD2. V was clipped by 0 bases and J by 6 bases; unmatched bases: 5. The CDR3 sequence is 15 residues long. In germline, CDR1 is GTSNPN, CDR2 SVGIG (reference sequence). CDR3 loop: CAWSVLAGGGNIQYF. In DNA, the CDR3 is TGTGCCTGGAGTGTGTTAGCGGGAGGTGGAAACATTCAGTACTTC.

The V gene is TRBV6-6, the J gene TRBJ2-7; maybe TRBD2 (5 bases). Deletions cut 5 bases from V and 7 bases from J, with 15 bases between. This CDR3 region has 13 residues. CDR1 MNHNY and CDR2 SVGAGI come from the germline V gene (reference sequence). The CDR3 nucleotides are TGTGCCAGCAGTACAGACGGACTGGGGGAGCAGTACTTC. Residues: CASSTDGLGEQYF.

CDR3: CASSFRDRSYEQYF. The CDR3 region has the DNA TGTGCCAGCAGCTTCCGGGACAGGTCATACGAGCAGTACTTC. The chain uses TRBV11-2 and TRBJ2-7; 8 positions match TRBD1. V lost 3 bases to trimming and J lost 4 bases; unmatched junction nucleotides: 5. CDR3 length equals 14 residues. Germline lookup yields CDR1 SGHAT and CDR2 FQNNGV.

CDR3: CAISESSPTSGNTGELFF. The DNA of the CDR3 is TGTGCCATCAGTGAGTCGTCTCCGACTAGCGGGAACACCGGGGAGCTGTTTTTT. The V and J genes are TRBV10-3 and TRBJ2-2; TRBD2 aligns across 9 bases. Germline values: CDR1 ENHRY, CDR2 SYGVKD. Losses at the gene ends were 0 bases for V and 1 base for J; bases not matched to a gene: 6. The CDR3 consists of 18 residues.

This clone showed up just once. CDR3 nucleotide sequence: TGCGCCAGCGCTTTCGGGGGAACTGGAAACACCATATATTTT. It codes for CASAFGGTGNTIYF. The V call is TRBV5-1, the J call TRBJ1-3; perhaps TRBD1 as D (5 bases). V lost 7 bases and J 2 bases, leaving 13 bases between the germline ends. The CDR3 is 14 amino acids. CDR1 SGHRS and CDR2 YFSETQ come from the germline V gene.

The chain couples TRBV7-6 to TRBJ2-3; TRBD2 is a possible D gene (6 bases). This CDR3 has 16 amino acids. V was trimmed by 2 bases and J by 3 bases, leaving 15 bases between them. Per germline, CDR1 SGHVS and CDR2 FNYEAQ. The CDR3 DNA reads as TGTGCCAGCAGCTTAAGCTGGGGCGGGAATACAGATACGCAGTATTTT. Translating it yields CASSLSWGGNTDTQYF.